This passage covers 7 T cell receptor beta chains from one sample sequenced in a study of CD8 T cells in ankylosing spondylitis. TCRdb called the 5' RACE reads again in MiXCR, with one record for every CDR3 protein. The sample has 25,000 to 40,000 distinct CDR3 sequences; approximately 7.1% are singletons. Specimen: blood, either unsorted or a sorted T cell fraction (not recorded which). The source is a male donor with ankylosing spondylitis or in good health (not recorded which).

This clonotype appeared many times. The chain carries TRBV12-3 or TRBV12-4 and TRBJ1-6, with TRBD1 identical over 8 bases. The CDR3 totals 15 residues. The V segment lost 6 bases and the J segment 10 bases; nucleotides outside the gene matches: 11. The CDR3, as DNA: TGTGCCAGCAGCCTAATGAGGACAGGGAACTCACCCCTCCACTTT. This translates into CASSLMRTGNSPLHF.

This clonotype is medium-sized (0.01 to 0.1%) within its sample. The V and J genes are TRBV20-1 and TRBJ2-7, with D unresolved. Germline-derived CDR1 and CDR2 are DFQATT and SNEGSKA (reference sequence). Between the trimmed V and J ends, which lost 6 bases and 3 bases, there was a span of 15 bases. This CDR3 region has 13 residues. This chain's CDR3 is CSAEQLTVYEQYF. CDR3 nucleotides: TGCAGTGCAGAGCAATTAACGGTCTACGAGCAGTACTTC.

This clonotype was observed many times. This chain joins TRBV5-1 and TRBJ1-4; 12 bases are shared with TRBD1. The CDR3 consists of 16 residues. Germline V lookup: CDR1 SGHRS, CDR2 YFSETQ. The V gene end was trimmed by 4 bases and the J gene end by 3 bases; junction bases not matched to a gene: 4. In nucleotides, the CDR3 is TGCGCCAGCAGCCCGGGACAGGGGGCCGCTAATGAAAAACTGTTTTTT. Protein product: CASSPGQGAANEKLFF.

J is TRBJ2-1 and V is TRBV7-2; possibly TRBD2 for D (5 bases). Trimming left V 2 bases short and J 15 bases short, with 14 bases between. CDR3 length: 12 residues. Per germline, CDR1 SGHTA and CDR2 FQGNSA. The CDR3 reads CASSLNGKARFF. In DNA, the CDR3 is TGTGCCAGCAGCTTAAACGGGAAGGCCAGGTTCTTC.

As regards this clonotype: A read error may be the cause here, since a much bigger clone is one base away. The rearrangement links TRBV20-1 to TRBJ1-4; possible D gene TRBD1, 6 bases. This CDR3 spans 13 amino acids. The V gene's germline CDR1 is DFQATT and CDR2 SNEGSKA (reference sequence). Trimming took off 3 bases at V and 8 bases at J, with 13 bases between the two ends. CDR3 in DNA: TGCAGTGCTAGGGACGCCAGGGGCGAAAAACTGTTTTTT. Amino acids: CSARDARGEKLFF.

The table lists this clonotype with many counts. The J gene is TRBJ2-2, the V gene TRBV7-6, with 9 bases that match TRBD1. The length of the CDR3 is 15 residues. After removal of 4 bases from V and 6 bases from J, the junction contained 6 bases not matched to a gene. Germline assignment: CDR1 SGHVS and CDR2 FNYEAQ. The CDR3: CASSSPGQGAGELFF. The CDR3 DNA follows: TGTGCCAGCAGCTCCCCGGGACAGGGTGCCGGGGAGCTGTTTTTT.

The table lists this clonotype with many counts. The chain uses TRBV5-1 and TRBJ2-2, with TRBD2 as a possible D gene (5 bases). The CDR3 sequence is 15 residues long. The V end was cut by 4 bases, the J end by 6 bases, with 16 bases between. Germline V gene sequence: CDR1 SGHRS, CDR2 YFSETQ. CDR3 nucleotides: TGCGCCAGCAGCCCGGTAGGGAGTCCCTCCGGGGAGCTGTTTTTT. Its translation: CASSPVGSPSGELFF.